The TCR beta chain described here comes from a study of cytomegalovirus exposure and HLA in healthy donors. Study background: The Caucasian-associated ancestry cluster contained about four fifths of the roughly 400 genotyped donors. Findings of the study overall: Equally common other TCR beta chains were less clonally expanded than HLA-associated ones, a later analysis found.

This clone occurred a few times. No antigen is known for it. Primers for the PCR totalled 60 Vbeta and 13 Jbeta. The protocol was immunoSEQ multiplex PCR, while the TCRdb copy is restricted to in-frame clones and leaves out a portion. The table includes tens of thousands of clones, roughly 76% detected once. The CDR3 is made up of 15 amino acids. Trimming left V 2 bases short and J 2 bases short, with 10 bases between. Per germline, CDR1 SGHNT and CDR2 YYREEE (reference sequence). This receptor was taken from a male donor in good health and CMV-seropositive. Material for sequencing was PBMCs. V gene TRBV5-4 combines with J gene TRBJ2-2, with D perhaps TRBD2 (6 bases). CDR3 in DNA: TGTGCCAGCAGCTTAATGGGGGGAAACACCGGGGAGCTGTTTTTT. Translated: CASSLMGGNTGELFF.